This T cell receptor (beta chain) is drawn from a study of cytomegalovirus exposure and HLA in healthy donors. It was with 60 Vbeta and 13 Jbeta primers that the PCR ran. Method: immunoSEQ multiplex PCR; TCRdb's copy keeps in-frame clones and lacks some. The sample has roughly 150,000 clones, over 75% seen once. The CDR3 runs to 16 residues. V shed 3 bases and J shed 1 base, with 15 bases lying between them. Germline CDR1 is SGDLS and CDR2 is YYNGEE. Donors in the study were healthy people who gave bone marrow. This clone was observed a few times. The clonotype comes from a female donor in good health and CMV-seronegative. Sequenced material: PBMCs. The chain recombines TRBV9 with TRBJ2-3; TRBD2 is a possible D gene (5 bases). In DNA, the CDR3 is TGTGCCAGCAGCGAGCGAGGTTTGGAGGGCACAGATACGCAGTATTTT. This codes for CASSERGLEGTDTQYF.